The 6 T cell receptor beta chains reported below all come from one sample, sequenced in a study of blood T cell repertoires in COVID-19. Sequenced by immunoSEQ multiplex PCR; TCRdb stores in-frame clones only, minus some. Here the sample spans some 110,000 clones, 85% to 90% being singletons. Material for sequencing was peripheral blood. The source of these receptors is a man aged 50 or older with acute or convalescent COVID-19.

The chain couples TRBV29-1 to TRBJ1-2; perhaps TRBD1 as D (6 bases). Per germline, CDR1 SQVTM and CDR2 ANQGSEA. Trimming took 4 bases from V and 3 from J, leaving 9 bases between them. The CDR3 has 12 residues. The CDR3 nucleotides are TGCAGCGTTGCGGGGGGCGACTATGGCTACACCTTC. It specifies CSVAGGDYGYTF.

The J gene is TRBJ1-3, the V gene TRBV11-2; 8 bases are a match to TRBD1. The CDR3 is 17 residues long. V gave up 1 base and J gave up 2 bases; unmatched junction bases: 7. Germline CDR1 is SGHAT and CDR2 is FQNNGV. The CDR3 region has the DNA TGTGCCAGCAGCTTAGGAAGGCAGGGGGCGACTGGAAACACCATATATTTT. Encoded protein: CASSLGRQGATGNTIYF.

This clone was detected once. This chain connects TRBV6-5 to TRBJ1-3, with 7 positions matching TRBD1. There are 14 residues in the CDR3. Germline V CDR1 and CDR2: MNHEY, SVGAGI. V lost 4 bases and J lost 6; bases outside the gene matches: 6. CDR3 in DNA: TGTGCCAGCAGTTCTCGGGACAGAACAAACACCATATATTTT. Residues: CASSSRDRTNTIYF.

This clone occurred a few times. This sequence joins TRBV11-2 and TRBJ2-5, with 7 positions matching TRBD2. The CDR3 totals 13 residues. Germline V lookup: CDR1 SGHAT, CDR2 FQNNGV. The V and J ends lost 6 bases and 2 bases, in that order; junction bases with no gene match: 3. CDR3 protein: CASSWGGQETQYF. The CDR3 bases are TGTGCCAGCAGTTGGGGGGGGCAAGAGACCCAGTACTTC. Full variable domain (remainder filled in from reference TRBV11-2 and TRBJ2-5): EAGVAQSPRYKIIEKRQSVAFWCNPISGHATLYWYQQILGQGPKLLIQFQNNGVVDDSQLPKDRFSAERLKGVDSTLKIQPAKLEDSAVYLCASSWGGQETQYFGPGTRLLVL.

The chain employs TRBV7-3 and TRBJ2-3; TRBD1 aligns across 7 bases. Germline-derived CDR1 and CDR2 are SGHTA and FQGTGA. The J segment lost 2 bases and the V segment lost 5 bases, leaving 10 bases of the junction unmatched. CDR3 size: 16 residues. DNA for the CDR3: TGTGCCAGCAGCCCGACCGGGACAGCCCCCACAGATACGCAGTATTTT. The encoded protein is CASSPTGTAPTDTQYF.

This chain joins TRBV3-1 (or the pseudogene TRBV3-2) and TRBJ1-5; perhaps TRBD1 as D (6 bases). The V end was cut by 1 base, the J end by 7 bases, with 8 bases between. The length of the CDR3 is 13 residues. Germline V gene data show CDR1 as LGHDT and CDR2 as YNNKEL (reference sequence). CDR3 region: CASSQGQAQPQHF. CDR3 nucleotides: TGTGCCAGCAGCCAAGGACAGGCCCAGCCCCAGCATTTT.